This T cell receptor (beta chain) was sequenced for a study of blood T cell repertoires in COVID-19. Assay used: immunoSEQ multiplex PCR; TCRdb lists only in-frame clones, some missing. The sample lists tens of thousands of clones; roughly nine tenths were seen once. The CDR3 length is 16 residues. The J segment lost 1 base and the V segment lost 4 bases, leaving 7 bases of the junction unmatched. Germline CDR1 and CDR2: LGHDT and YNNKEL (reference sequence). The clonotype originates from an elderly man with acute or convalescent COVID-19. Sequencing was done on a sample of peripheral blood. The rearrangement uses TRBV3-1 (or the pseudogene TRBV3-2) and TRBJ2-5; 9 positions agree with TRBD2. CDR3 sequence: CASSLRAGGAQETQYF. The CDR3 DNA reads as TGTGCCAGCAGCCTACGGGCGGGGGGGGCCCAAGAGACCCAGTACTTC.